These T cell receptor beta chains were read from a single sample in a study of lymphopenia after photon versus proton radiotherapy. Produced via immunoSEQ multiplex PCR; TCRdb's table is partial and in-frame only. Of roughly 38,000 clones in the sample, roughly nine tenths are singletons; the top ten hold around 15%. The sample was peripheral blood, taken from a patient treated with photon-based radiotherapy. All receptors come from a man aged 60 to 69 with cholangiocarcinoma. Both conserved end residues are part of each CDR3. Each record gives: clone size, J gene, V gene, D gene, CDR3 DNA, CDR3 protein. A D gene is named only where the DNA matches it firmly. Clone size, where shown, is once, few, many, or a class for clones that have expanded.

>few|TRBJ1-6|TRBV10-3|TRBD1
TGTGCCATCAGCGCCGGGACAGTTTCTTCACCCCTCCACTTT
CAISAGTVSSPLHF
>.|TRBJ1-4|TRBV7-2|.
TGTGCCAGCAGCCTCGGCAGGCAGGAAAATGAAAAACTGTTTTTT
CASSLGRQENEKLFF
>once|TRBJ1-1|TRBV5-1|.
TGCGCCAGCAGCTTGGCCGCTTCGGCAGGCACTGAAGCTTTCTTT
CASSLAASAGTEAFF
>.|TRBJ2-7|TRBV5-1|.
TGCGCCAGCAGCCCGGACGGGACGGGGGACTACGAGCAGTACTTC
CASSPDGTGDYEQYF
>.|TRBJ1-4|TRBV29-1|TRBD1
TGCAGCGTTAGGACAGGGGGCGGAAAACTGTTTTTT
CSVRTGGGKLFF
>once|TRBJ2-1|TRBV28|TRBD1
TGTGCCAGCAGTTTACCTTCCGGGACAGGGGGCTACAATGAGCAGTTCTTC
CASSLPSGTGGYNEQFF
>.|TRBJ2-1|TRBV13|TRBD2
TGTGCCAGCAGCCTGATGGGACTAGCGGGGCCAGGCGAGCAGTTCTTC
CASSLMGLAGPGEQFF
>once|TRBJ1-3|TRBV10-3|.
TGTGCCATCAGTAGCGGATCAGGCGTCGGCACTGGAAACACCATATATTTT
CAISSGSGVGTGNTIYF
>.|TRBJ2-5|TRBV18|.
TGTGCCAGCTCACCACCGGGTCCTTACCAAGAGACCCAGTACTTC
CASSPPGPYQETQYF
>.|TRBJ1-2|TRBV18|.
TGTGCCAGCTCACCAGGGTCCGCCTATGGCTACACCTTC
CASSPGSAYGYTF
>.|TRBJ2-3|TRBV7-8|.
TGTGCCAGCAGCTTAGCGACTAGCACAGATACGCAGTATTTT
CASSLATSTDTQYF
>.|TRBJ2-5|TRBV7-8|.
TGTGCCAGCAGCTTACTAGTTTCAATCCAAGAGACCCAGTACTTC
CASSLLVSIQETQYF
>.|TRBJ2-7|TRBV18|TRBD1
TGTGCCAGCTCAAAACAGGGGGCGCAGAACGAGCAGTACTTC
CASSKQGAQNEQYF
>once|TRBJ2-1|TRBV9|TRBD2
TGTGCCAGCAGCGCAGGACTAGCGGGCGATCTGTGCAATGAGCAGTTCTTC
CASSAGLAGDLCNEQFF
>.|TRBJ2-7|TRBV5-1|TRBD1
TGCGCCAGCAGCAAAGGGCGACAGGGGAATTCGATCTACGAGCAGTACTTC
CASSKGRQGNSIYEQYF
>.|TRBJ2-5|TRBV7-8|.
TGTGCCAGCAGCTTAGCGGCATGGGACGGGGGGACCCAGTACTTC
CASSLAAWDGGTQYF
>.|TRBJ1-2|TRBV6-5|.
TGTGCCAGCAGTTCAAGGGACGCTAACTATGGCTACACCTTC
CASSSRDANYGYTF
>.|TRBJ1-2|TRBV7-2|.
TGTGCCAGCAGCTTAGACAACCCAAACTATGGCTACACCTTC
CASSLDNPNYGYTF
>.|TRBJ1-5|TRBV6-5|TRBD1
TGTGCCAGCAGTTACCGACAGGGTGATCGCAATCAGCCCCAGCATTTT
CASSYRQGDRNQPQHF
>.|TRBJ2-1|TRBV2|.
TGTGCCAGCAGTTGGGACTCCTACAATGAGCAGTTCTTC
CASSWDSYNEQFF
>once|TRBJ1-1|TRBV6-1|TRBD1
TGTGCCAGCAGTAATGACAGGGGAATTCGGACTGAAGCTTTCTTT
CASSNDRGIRTEAFF
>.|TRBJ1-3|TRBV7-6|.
TGTGCCAGCAGCCTAGGGGGGCTCGGCTCTGGAAACACCATATATTTT
CASSLGGLGSGNTIYF
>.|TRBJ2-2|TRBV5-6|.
TGTGCCAGCAGCTTGGCCACGGCAGGGGCGGGCACCGGGGAGCTGTTTTTT
CASSLATAGAGTGELFF
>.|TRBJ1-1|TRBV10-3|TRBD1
TGTGCCATCAGTGAGAGACAGGGGGCGACCACTGAAGCTTTCTTT
CAISERQGATTEAFF
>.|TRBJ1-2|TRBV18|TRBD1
TGTGCCAGCTCACCACTAGTAATCTCGGAGGACAGGTCCGACTATGGCTACACCTTC
CASSPLVISEDRSDYGYTF
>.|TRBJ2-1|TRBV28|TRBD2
TGTGCCAGCAGTTCCCTACTAGCGGGGAGTATCAATGAGCAGTTCTTC
CASSSLLAGSINEQFF
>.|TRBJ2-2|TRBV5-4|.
TGTGCCAGCAGCGCGGGACACTCGAACACCGGGGAGCTGTTTTTT
CASSAGHSNTGELFF
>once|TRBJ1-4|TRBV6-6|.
TGTGCCAGCAGTTACTCTGGTGAAAAACTGTTTTTT
CASSYSGEKLFF
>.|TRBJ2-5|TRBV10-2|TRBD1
TGCGCCAGCAGTGAAGGACAGGGGCCTGAGGCCCAGTACTTC
CASSEGQGPEAQYF
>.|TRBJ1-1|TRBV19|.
TGTGCCAGTAGTAACACGAGGAGGACTGAAGCTTTCTTT
CASSNTRRTEAFF
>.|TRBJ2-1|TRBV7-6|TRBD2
TGTGCCAGCAGCCCCCGGACTAGCGGGAGCTCCTACAATGAGCAGTTCTTC
CASSPRTSGSSYNEQFF
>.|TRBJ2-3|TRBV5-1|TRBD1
TGCGCCAGCAGCCATACGGACAGGGTGGTTTCAGTTACGCAGTATTTT
CASSHTDRVVSVTQYF
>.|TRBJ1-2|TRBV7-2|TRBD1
TGTGCCAGCAGCTTCGGACAGGGGGGGTATGGCTACACCTTC
CASSFGQGGYGYTF
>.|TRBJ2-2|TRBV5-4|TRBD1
TGTGCCAGCAACATATTGGACAGGGGGAGTTCCGGGGAGCTGTTTTTT
CASNILDRGSSGELFF
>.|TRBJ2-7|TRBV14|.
TGTGCCAGCAGCCAAGCGACACAGGGACGGGAGCAGTACTTC
CASSQATQGREQYF
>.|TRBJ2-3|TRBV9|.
TGTGCCAGCAGCCCCTCGGGAGCGACTAGCACAGATACGCAGTATTTT
CASSPSGATSTDTQYF
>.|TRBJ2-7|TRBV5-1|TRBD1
TGCGCCAGCAGCGAACCACAGGGGGCTGATAGCGAGCAGTACTTC
CASSEPQGADSEQYF
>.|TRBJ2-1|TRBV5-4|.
TGTGCCAGCAGCTTGGATAGCAGAACTCCCTACAATGAGCAGTTCTTC
CASSLDSRTPYNEQFF
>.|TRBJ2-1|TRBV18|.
TGTGCCAGCTCACCCCGGCAGGGCAATGAGCAGTTCTTC
CASSPRQGNEQFF
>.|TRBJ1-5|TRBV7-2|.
TGTGCCAGCAGCAACGAGGGGCCGATGGGGAATCAGCCCCAGCATTTT
CASSNEGPMGNQPQHF
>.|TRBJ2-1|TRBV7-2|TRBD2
TGTGCCAGCAGCTCCAGACTAGCGGGGATGGAACGCAGTGAGCAGTTCTTC
CASSSRLAGMERSEQFF
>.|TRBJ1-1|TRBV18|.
TGTGCCAGCTCACCACCGATGGGGGCGCGTACTGAAGCTTTCTTT
CASSPPMGARTEAFF
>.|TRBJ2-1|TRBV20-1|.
TGCAGTGCTAGAGGCCCATTTGAGCAGTTCTTC
CSARGPFEQFF
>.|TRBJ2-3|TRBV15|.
TGTGCCACCAGCAGAGATCGGGCACGACAGGGACTAGCGCAGTATTTT
CATSRDRARQGLAQYF
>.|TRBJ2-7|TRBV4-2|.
TGTGCCAGCAGCCAAGAATTAAGGGCCTACGAGCAGTACTTC
CASSQELRAYEQYF
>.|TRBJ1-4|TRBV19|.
TGTGCCAGTAGTAGAGGACAGTCGGGCACTAATGAAAAACTGTTTTTT
CASSRGQSGTNEKLFF
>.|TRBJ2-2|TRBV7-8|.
TGTGCCAGCAGCTTAGGTCTGCGGGTTACCGGGGAGCTGTTTTTT
CASSLGLRVTGELFF
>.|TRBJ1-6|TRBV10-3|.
TGTGCCATCAGGAGCGGTTCGGATTCACCCCTCCACTTT
CAIRSGSDSPLHF
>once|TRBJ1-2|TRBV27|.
TGTGCCAGCAGTTTGGAAAGTGGGCCAGGGACATATGGCTACACCTTC
CASSLESGPGTYGYTF
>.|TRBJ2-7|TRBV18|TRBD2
TGTGCCAGCTCACTGCAGCGGGAAATCCCCGGCGAGCAGTACTTC
CASSLQREIPGEQYF